The T cell receptor (beta chain) under discussion was sequenced for a study of OX40 agonist ivuxolimab in advanced cancers. Background on the study: Patients were dosed with the agonistic anti-OX40 (CD134) antibody ivuxolimab.

The length of the CDR3 is 12 residues. The V end was cut by 3 bases, the J end by 2 bases, with 5 bases between. The V gene's germline CDR1 is MNHNS and CDR2 SASEGT. The protocol was immunoSEQ multiplex PCR, while the TCRdb copy is restricted to in-frame clones and leaves out a portion. The sample yields some 28,000 clones, roughly 86% seen once. Blood got drawn at baseline, again on cycle 4 day 1, and then on cycle 7 day 1. The rearrangement links TRBV6-1 to TRBJ2-7, with D uncertain. Source: CD4+ or CD8+ T cells sorted from blood, taken in a trial of the OX40 agonist ivuxolimab. The source is an adult with an advanced solid tumor such as melanoma, head and neck, liver or kidney cancer. The CDR3 DNA reads as TGTGCCAGCAGTGATATAGCCTACGAGCAGTACTTC. It encodes CASSDIAYEQYF.